This is a list of T cell receptor beta chains from one sample in a study of T cell responses to AZD1222 COVID-19 vaccine. Produced via immunoSEQ multiplex PCR; TCRdb's table is partial and in-frame only. The sample carries 90,000 to 140,000 clones, 88% recorded once. The sequenced sample was peripheral blood, obtained on day 0 of AZD1222 vaccination. All receptors come from an adult in good health. CDR3s include the opening cysteine and the closing phenylalanine or tryptophan. D genes are given only for firm matches. Only some rows state a clone size, as once, few, many or a class for expanded clones.

D	J	V	size	DNA	CDR3
.	TRBJ1-1	TRBV19	.	TGTGCCAGTGGGGAGGTTAACACTGAAGCTTTCTTT	CASGEVNTEAFF
.	TRBJ2-3	TRBV10-3	.	TGTGCCATCAGTGAGTCGGACGTCGGTTATACGCAGTATTTT	CAISESDVGYTQYF
.	TRBJ2-1	TRBV27	.	TGTGCCAGCAGTTTGAAACATAAAGTTTACAATGAGCAGTTCTTC	CASSLKHKVYNEQFF
TRBD1	TRBJ2-5	TRBV5-1	.	TGCGCCAGCAGCTCCCTGGGGACAGGGGGCGAAGAGACCCAGTACTTC	CASSSLGTGGEETQYF
.	TRBJ2-2	TRBV27	once	TGTGCCAGCAGTTCAAACACCGGGGAGCTGTTTTTT	CASSSNTGELFF
.	TRBJ2-7	TRBV2	.	TGTGCCAGCAGTGCCCAGGGTTTGGGCGAGCAGTACTTC	CASSAQGLGEQYF
.	TRBJ1-1	TRBV5-1	.	TGCGCCAGCAGCTTTGGACAGAACACTGAAGCTTTCTTT	CASSFGQNTEAFF
TRBD1	TRBJ1-6	TRBV27	few	TGTGCCAGCAGTGAGAAGGGACAGTCCTATAATTCACCCCTCCACTTT	CASSEKGQSYNSPLHF
TRBD2	TRBJ2-1	TRBV29-1	.	TGCAGCGTTGATTGGGGACTAGCGGGATCCCCTGAGCAGTTCTTC	CSVDWGLAGSPEQFF
.	TRBJ1-1	TRBV4-3	once	TGCGCCAGCAGCCAAGGTACAGGGAGTGTCACTGAAGCTTTCTTT	CASSQGTGSVTEAFF
TRBD1	TRBJ2-7	TRBV18	.	TGTGCCAGCTCACCGAAGGGACAGACAGCCTACGAGCAGTACTTC	CASSPKGQTAYEQYF
TRBD1	TRBJ1-6	TRBV14	.	TGTGCCAGCAGCCGACCCGGGACAGGGAACGGATCACCCCTCCACTTT	CASSRPGTGNGSPLHF
.	TRBJ2-3	TRBV12-3/TRBV12-4	.	TGTGCCAGCAGTTTAGCTGGCACAGATACGCAGTATTTT	CASSLAGTDTQYF
TRBD1	TRBJ1-2	TRBV4-1	.	TGCGCCAGCAGCCCCGGGACAGTAAACTATGGCTACACCTTC	CASSPGTVNYGYTF
.	TRBJ1-3	TRBV28	.	TGTGCCAGCCGCCCAGGGGTATCTGGAAACACCATATATTTT	CASRPGVSGNTIYF
.	TRBJ2-1	TRBV6-2/TRBV6-3	.	TGTGCCAGCAGTTTTTCCCAGGTTTTTGAGCAGTTCTTC	CASSFSQVFEQFF
.	TRBJ1-5	TRBV11-3	.	TGTGCCAGCAGCTTAACGGCAGATCAGCCCCAGCATTTT	CASSLTADQPQHF
.	TRBJ2-1	TRBV27	.	TGTGCCAGCAGTAACTACAATGAGCAGTTCTTC	CASSNYNEQFF
.	TRBJ1-2	TRBV7-9	.	TGTGCCAGCAGCTTAGCGCCAGCCGACTATGGCTACACCTTC	CASSLAPADYGYTF
TRBD1	TRBJ2-3	TRBV10-1	once	TGCGCCAGCAGATCAAGGGCCGGGACAGGGGGCACAGATACGCAGTATTTT	CASRSRAGTGGTDTQYF
.	TRBJ1-1	TRBV28	.	TGTGCCAGCAGTACCCCCCGGGGGGCTTTCTTT	CASSTPRGAFF
.	TRBJ1-6	TRBV7-8	.	TGTGCCAGCATCCATGCCTTGGCCGGGCCTAAATCACCCCTCCACTTT	CASIHALAGPKSPLHF
.	TRBJ1-1	TRBV19	.	TGTGCCAGTAGTTATGGAGGGACAGCTTTCTTT	CASSYGGTAFF
TRBD1	TRBJ1-2	TRBV29-1	.	TGCAGCGCTGGACCCGGACAGGGGAGGGCCTTC	CSAGPGQGRAF
.	TRBJ2-2	TRBV2	.	TGTGCCAGCAGGGCGATGGGTGGATCGAACACCGGGGAGCTGTTTTTT	CASRAMGGSNTGELFF
TRBD1	TRBJ1-2	TRBV11-3	.	TGTGCCAGCAGCTCGACGTACCGGGACAGGCTACAACCCTACTATGGCTACACCTTC	CASSSTYRDRLQPYYGYTF
.	TRBJ2-7	TRBV15	.	TGTGCCACCAGCAGAGAGGTTTCGGGACCCGAGCAGTACTTC	CATSREVSGPEQYF
TRBD1	TRBJ2-7	TRBV10-3	.	TGTGCCATCAGTGAGGGCCCGGGACAGGGGGCTTACGAGCAGTACTTC	CAISEGPGQGAYEQYF
.	TRBJ2-1	TRBV5-1	.	TGCGCCAGCAGCGCGGACTGGAGCTCCTACAATGAGCAGTTCTTC	CASSADWSSYNEQFF
TRBD1	TRBJ1-1	TRBV27	few	TGTGCCAGCAGTTTATGGAGGGACAGTGAAGCTTTCTTT	CASSLWRDSEAFF
.	TRBJ2-5	TRBV2	.	TGTGCCAGCGGGGGGGCCTGGGGAGAGACCCAGTACTTC	CASGGAWGETQYF
TRBD2	TRBJ2-1	TRBV7-2	.	TGTGCCAGCAGTCTAGCGGGACCTTACAATGAGCAGTTCTTC	CASSLAGPYNEQFF
.	TRBJ1-2	TRBV25-1	once	TGTGCCAGCAGTGAATCATCCCCCATAGCAGGGCGGACCTTC	CASSESSPIAGRTF
TRBD2	TRBJ2-1	TRBV24-1	.	TGTGCCGTCGGGACTAGCGGGCCTACCCATCCCTACAATGAGCAGTTCTTC	CAVGTSGPTHPYNEQFF
TRBD1	TRBJ2-1	TRBV28	.	TGTGCCACCTCGGGACAGGGGCGATACAATGAGCAGTTCTTC	CATSGQGRYNEQFF
.	TRBJ1-1	TRBV7-6	few	TGTGCCAGCAGCTTAGAGGAGAACACTGAAGCTTTCTTT	CASSLEENTEAFF
.	TRBJ2-2	TRBV2	.	TGTGCCAGCAGTGAGCAGGGCGCGAACACCGGGGAGCTGTTTTTT	CASSEQGANTGELFF
.	TRBJ2-2	TRBV5-1	.	TGCGCCAGCAACGGGGGGAACACCGGGGAGCTGTTTTTT	CASNGGNTGELFF
TRBD2	TRBJ2-3	TRBV7-2	.	TGTGCCAGCAGCTTAGTTGGGACTAGCGGCACAGATACGCAGTATTTT	CASSLVGTSGTDTQYF
.	TRBJ1-4	TRBV2	.	TGTGCCAGCAGTGCCCGCGGGTCTACAACTAATGAAAAACTGTTTTTT	CASSARGSTTNEKLFF
TRBD2	TRBJ2-3	TRBV4-1	.	TGCGCCAGCAGCCAAGAGGGACTAGCGGGAGGGATTACGCAGTATTTT	CASSQEGLAGGITQYF